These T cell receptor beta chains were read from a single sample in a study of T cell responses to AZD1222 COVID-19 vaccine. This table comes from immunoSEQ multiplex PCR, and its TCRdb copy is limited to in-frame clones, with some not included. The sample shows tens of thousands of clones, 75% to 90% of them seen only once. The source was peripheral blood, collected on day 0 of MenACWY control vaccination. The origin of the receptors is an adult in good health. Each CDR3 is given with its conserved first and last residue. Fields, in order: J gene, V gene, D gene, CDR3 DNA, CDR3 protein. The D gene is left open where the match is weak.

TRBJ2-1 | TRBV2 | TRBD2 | TGTGCCAGCAGTGAAGCGCGTCTAGCGGGATTGACTGAGCAGTTCTTC | CASSEARLAGLTEQFF
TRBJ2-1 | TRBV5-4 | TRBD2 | TGTGCCAGCAGCTTGGCAGGACTAGGCGGAAGCGGGCAGTTCTTC | CASSLAGLGGSGQFF
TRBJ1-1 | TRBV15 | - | TGTGCCACCAGCAGAGCTACCACCACTGAAGCTTTCTTT | CATSRATTTEAFF
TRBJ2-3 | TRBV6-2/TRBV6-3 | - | TGTGCCAGCAGTCATACTAGGACGGATACGCAGTATTTT | CASSHTRTDTQYF
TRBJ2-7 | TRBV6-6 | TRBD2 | TGTGCCAGCAGACTAGCGGCCTCCTACGAGCAGTACTTC | CASRLAASYEQYF
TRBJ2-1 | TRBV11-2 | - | TGTGCCAGCAGCCCCGGACGGTCCTACAATGAGCAGTTCTTC | CASSPGRSYNEQFF
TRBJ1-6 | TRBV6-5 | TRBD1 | TGTGCCAGCAGTCCCTGGACAGGGGGCTCACCCCTCCACTTT | CASSPWTGGSPLHF
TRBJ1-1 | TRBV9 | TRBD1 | TGTGCCAGCAGCGCGCCCCAAACCGACAGGGTAAGGGCTGAAGCTTTCTTT | CASSAPQTDRVRAEAFF
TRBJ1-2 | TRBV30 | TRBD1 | TGTGCCTTTTTTCCCTATTCAGACAGGGGGTTTAACTATGGCTACACCTTC | CAFFPYSDRGFNYGYTF
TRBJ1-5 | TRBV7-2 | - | TGTGCCAGCAGCTTAGTGTCCGGGGGCGATCAGCCCCAGCATTTT | CASSLVSGGDQPQHF